The rows below give T cell receptor beta chains drawn from one sample of a study of Ad26.COV2.S vaccination and SARS-CoV-2 variants. Profiled with immunoSEQ multiplex PCR; TCRdb holds only in-frame clones, not every one. The sample consists of hundreds of thousands of clones, about 89% of them appearing once. Specimen: peripheral blood, collected in a trial of Ad26.COV2.S vaccine versus placebo. The receptor set was obtained from a person between 18 and 65 years old who received the Ad26.COV2.S COVID-19 vaccine or a placebo. Both conserved end residues are part of each CDR3. Each record gives: clone size, D gene, V gene, J gene, CDR3 protein, CDR3 DNA. A D gene is named only where the DNA matches it firmly. Clone size appears in some rows only: once, few, many, or a class for an expanded clone.

abundance: NA
d_gene: TRBD2
v_gene: TRBV20-1
j_gene: TRBJ2-3
CDR3aa: CSASLAGGSTDTQYF
CDR3nt: TGCAGTGCTAGTCTAGCGGGGGGAAGCACAGATACGCAGTATTTT

abundance: NA
d_gene: NA
v_gene: TRBV12-3/TRBV12-4
j_gene: TRBJ2-7
CDR3aa: CASSFREIGEQYF
CDR3nt: TGTGCCAGCAGTTTTAGGGAAATTGGCGAGCAGTACTTC

abundance: NA
d_gene: TRBD2
v_gene: TRBV19
j_gene: TRBJ2-1
CDR3aa: CASSISTGAPSGSGRSSYNEQFF
CDR3nt: TGTGCCAGTAGTATATCGACCGGGGCTCCTAGCGGGAGCGGGAGAAGCTCCTACAATGAGCAGTTCTTC

abundance: NA
d_gene: NA
v_gene: TRBV6-5
j_gene: TRBJ1-1
CDR3aa: CASSYALNTEAFF
CDR3nt: TGTGCCAGCAGTTACGCGCTGAACACTGAAGCTTTCTTT

abundance: NA
d_gene: NA
v_gene: TRBV27
j_gene: TRBJ1-4
CDR3aa: CASMSGVTEKLFF
CDR3nt: TGTGCCAGCATGTCGGGGGTTACTGAAAAACTGTTTTTT

abundance: NA
d_gene: NA
v_gene: TRBV21-1
j_gene: TRBJ1-1
CDR3aa: CASSRQGVDTEAFF
CDR3nt: TGTGCCAGCAGCAGACAGGGGGTGGATACTGAAGCTTTCTTT

abundance: NA
d_gene: TRBD1
v_gene: TRBV4-1
j_gene: TRBJ2-7
CDR3aa: CASNAGTGDKDEQYF
CDR3nt: TGCGCCAGCAACGCAGGGACAGGGGATAAGGACGAGCAGTACTTC

abundance: few
d_gene: NA
v_gene: TRBV4-1
j_gene: TRBJ1-2
CDR3aa: CASSQERADYGYTF
CDR3nt: TGCGCCAGCAGCCAAGAGAGGGCAGACTATGGCTACACCTTC

abundance: NA
d_gene: NA
v_gene: TRBV6-5
j_gene: TRBJ2-1
CDR3aa: CASSSSVKGYNEQFF
CDR3nt: TGTGCCAGCAGTTCCTCGGTAAAGGGGTACAATGAGCAGTTCTTC

abundance: NA
d_gene: NA
v_gene: TRBV30
j_gene: TRBJ2-7
CDR3aa: CAWEEGTNSYEQYF
CDR3nt: TGTGCCTGGGAGGAGGGGACAAACTCCTACGAGCAGTACTTC

abundance: NA
d_gene: TRBD1
v_gene: TRBV7-3
j_gene: TRBJ1-1
CDR3aa: CASSSTGGGSITEAFF
CDR3nt: TGTGCCAGCAGCTCTACTGGAGGGGGCTCGATCACTGAAGCTTTCTTT

abundance: NA
d_gene: NA
v_gene: TRBV19
j_gene: TRBJ1-5
CDR3aa: CASSMVVEGNQPQHF
CDR3nt: TGTGCCAGTAGTATGGTGGTGGAGGGCAATCAGCCCCAGCATTTT

abundance: NA
d_gene: NA
v_gene: TRBV18
j_gene: TRBJ2-5
CDR3aa: CASSPSAPTAETQYF
CDR3nt: TGTGCCAGCTCACCATCGGCTCCAACGGCAGAGACCCAGTACTTC

abundance: NA
d_gene: NA
v_gene: TRBV10-3
j_gene: TRBJ1-1
CDR3aa: CAISGPANTEAFF
CDR3nt: TGTGCCATCAGTGGGCCGGCGAACACTGAAGCTTTCTTT

abundance: NA
d_gene: NA
v_gene: TRBV5-1
j_gene: TRBJ2-3
CDR3aa: CASSWTTTDTQYF
CDR3nt: TGCGCCAGCAGCTGGACCACCACAGATACGCAGTATTTT

abundance: NA
d_gene: TRBD2
v_gene: TRBV7-9
j_gene: TRBJ2-7
CDR3aa: CASSWTSGGSYEQYF
CDR3nt: TGTGCCAGCAGCTGGACTAGCGGGGGGTCCTACGAGCAGTACTTC

abundance: NA
d_gene: NA
v_gene: TRBV9
j_gene: TRBJ1-1
CDR3aa: CASSAQNSNTEAFF
CDR3nt: TGTGCCAGCAGCGCGCAGAACAGCAACACTGAAGCTTTCTTT

abundance: NA
d_gene: NA
v_gene: TRBV7-9
j_gene: TRBJ1-5
CDR3aa: CASSLGSISNQPQHF
CDR3nt: TGTGCCAGCAGCTTAGGGAGTATTAGCAATCAGCCCCAGCATTTT

abundance: few
d_gene: NA
v_gene: TRBV5-4
j_gene: TRBJ2-1
CDR3aa: CASSLSGGNYNEQFF
CDR3nt: TGTGCCAGCAGCTTGTCTGGGGGGAACTACAATGAGCAGTTCTTC

abundance: NA
d_gene: NA
v_gene: TRBV19
j_gene: TRBJ1-1
CDR3aa: CASNIAPGGAPTEAFF
CDR3nt: TGTGCCAGTAACATCGCCCCTGGGGGCGCGCCCACTGAAGCTTTCTTT

abundance: few
d_gene: TRBD1
v_gene: TRBV5-6
j_gene: TRBJ2-5
CDR3aa: CASSSTGGETQYF
CDR3nt: TGTGCCAGCAGCTCGACAGGGGGAGAGACCCAGTACTTC

abundance: NA
d_gene: NA
v_gene: TRBV12-3/TRBV12-4
j_gene: TRBJ1-1
CDR3aa: CASSLGGREAFF
CDR3nt: TGTGCCAGCAGTTTAGGTGGCAGGGAAGCTTTCTTT

abundance: NA
d_gene: NA
v_gene: TRBV18
j_gene: TRBJ1-1
CDR3aa: CASSPQTVELNTEAFF
CDR3nt: TGTGCCAGCTCACCGCAAACGGTTGAGCTGAACACTGAAGCTTTCTTT

abundance: NA
d_gene: NA
v_gene: TRBV29-1
j_gene: TRBJ1-1
CDR3aa: CSVGGVWTEAFF
CDR3nt: TGCAGCGTTGGGGGAGTCTGGACTGAAGCTTTCTTT

abundance: NA
d_gene: NA
v_gene: TRBV7-2
j_gene: TRBJ2-1
CDR3aa: CASSPPTPYNEQFF
CDR3nt: TGTGCCAGCAGCCCACCTACCCCCTACAATGAGCAGTTCTTC

abundance: NA
d_gene: NA
v_gene: TRBV5-6
j_gene: TRBJ2-7
CDR3aa: CASSPGGFTYEQYF
CDR3nt: TGTGCCAGCAGCCCCGGGGGCTTTACCTACGAGCAGTACTTC

abundance: NA
d_gene: TRBD2
v_gene: TRBV7-2
j_gene: TRBJ2-2
CDR3aa: CASSPRPLAGVAGGELFF
CDR3nt: TGTGCCAGCAGCCCGCGCCCGCTAGCGGGGGTGGCCGGCGGGGAGCTGTTTTTT

abundance: NA
d_gene: TRBD1
v_gene: TRBV11-2
j_gene: TRBJ2-7
CDR3aa: CASSSPGQLLLGQYF
CDR3nt: TGTGCCAGCAGCTCCCCGGGACAGCTTCTACTGGGGCAGTACTTC

abundance: NA
d_gene: NA
v_gene: TRBV24-1
j_gene: TRBJ2-1
CDR3aa: CATSDSALQRNNEQFF
CDR3nt: TGTGCCACCAGTGATTCCGCCCTCCAGCGGAACAATGAGCAGTTCTTC

abundance: NA
d_gene: NA
v_gene: TRBV24-1
j_gene: TRBJ2-6
CDR3aa: CATSDRSTLLNSGANVLTF
CDR3nt: TGTGCCACCAGTGATCGATCAACCTTACTCAACTCTGGGGCCAACGTCCTGACTTTC

abundance: NA
d_gene: TRBD2
v_gene: TRBV5-1
j_gene: TRBJ2-7
CDR3aa: CASSARAGTSGTYEQYF
CDR3nt: TGCGCCAGCAGCGCAAGGGCCGGGACTAGCGGGACCTACGAGCAGTACTTC